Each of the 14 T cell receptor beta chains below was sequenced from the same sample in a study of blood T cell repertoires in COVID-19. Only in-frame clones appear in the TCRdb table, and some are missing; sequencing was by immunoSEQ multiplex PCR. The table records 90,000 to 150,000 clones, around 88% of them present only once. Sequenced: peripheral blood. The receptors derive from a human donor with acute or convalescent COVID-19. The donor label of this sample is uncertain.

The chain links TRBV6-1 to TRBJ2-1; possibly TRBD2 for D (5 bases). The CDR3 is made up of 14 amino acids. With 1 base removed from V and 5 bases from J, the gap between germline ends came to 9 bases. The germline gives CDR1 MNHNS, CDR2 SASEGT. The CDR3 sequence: CASSEVGINNEQFF. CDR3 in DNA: TGTGCCAGCAGTGAAGTCGGGATAAACAATGAGCAGTTCTTC.

CDR3 sequence (DNA): TGTGCCATCAGTGAACCTCGACAGGGGGCGAGCTACGAGCAGTACTTC. This gives the protein CAISEPRQGASYEQYF. This chain links TRBV10-3 with TRBJ2-7, with TRBD1 matching over 10 bases. V was clipped by 3 bases and J by 3 bases; unmatched bases: 8. The CDR3 runs to 16 residues. Looked up from germline, CDR1 is ENHRY and CDR2 is SYGVKD.

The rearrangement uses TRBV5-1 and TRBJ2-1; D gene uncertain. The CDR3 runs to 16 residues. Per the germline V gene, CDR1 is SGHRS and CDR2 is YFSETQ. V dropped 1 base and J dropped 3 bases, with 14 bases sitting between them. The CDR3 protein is CASSLPPVPGYNEQFF. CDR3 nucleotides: TGCGCCAGCAGCTTGCCTCCAGTGCCAGGCTACAATGAGCAGTTCTTC.

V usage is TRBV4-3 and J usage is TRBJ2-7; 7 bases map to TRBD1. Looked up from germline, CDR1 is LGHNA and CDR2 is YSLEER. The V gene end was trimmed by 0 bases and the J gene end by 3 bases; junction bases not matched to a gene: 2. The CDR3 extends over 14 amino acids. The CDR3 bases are TGCGCCAGCAGCCAAGATCCAGGGGGCTACGAGCAGTACTTC. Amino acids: CASSQDPGGYEQYF.

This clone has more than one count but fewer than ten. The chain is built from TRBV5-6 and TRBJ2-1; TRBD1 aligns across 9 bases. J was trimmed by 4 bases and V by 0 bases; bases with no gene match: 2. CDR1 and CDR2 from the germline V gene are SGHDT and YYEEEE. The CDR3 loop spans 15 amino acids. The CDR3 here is CASSLGQGDYNEQFF. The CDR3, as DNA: TGTGCCAGCAGCTTGGGACAGGGGGATTACAATGAGCAGTTCTTC.

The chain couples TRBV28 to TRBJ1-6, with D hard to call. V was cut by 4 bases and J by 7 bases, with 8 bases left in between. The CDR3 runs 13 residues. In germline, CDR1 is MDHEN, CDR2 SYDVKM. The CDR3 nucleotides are TGTGCCAGCAGTTCGCAACAGAATTCACCCCTCCACTTT. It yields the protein CASSSQQNSPLHF.

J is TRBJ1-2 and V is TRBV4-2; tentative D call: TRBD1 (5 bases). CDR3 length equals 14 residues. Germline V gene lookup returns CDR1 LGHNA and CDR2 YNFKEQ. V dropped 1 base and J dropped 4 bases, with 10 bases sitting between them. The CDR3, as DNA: TGTGCCAGCAGCCAAGGACGACAGCTCTATGGCTACACCTTC. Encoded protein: CASSQGRQLYGYTF.

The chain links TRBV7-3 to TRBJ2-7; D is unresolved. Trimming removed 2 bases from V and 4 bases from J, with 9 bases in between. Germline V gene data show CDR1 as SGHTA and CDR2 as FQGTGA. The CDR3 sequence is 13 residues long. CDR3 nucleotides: TGTGCCAGCAGCTTAGCGGAGACTTACGAGCAGTACTTC. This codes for CASSLAETYEQYF.

The CDR3: CAIRGEATNEKLFF. The DNA of the CDR3 is TGTGCCATCAGGGGAGAAGCAACTAATGAAAAACTGTTTTTT. The chain joins TRBV10-3 to TRBJ1-4; D ambiguous. CDR3 length: 14 amino acids. CDR1 and CDR2 (germline): ENHRY, SYGVKD. Trimming took off 6 bases at V and 0 bases at J, with 8 bases between the two ends.

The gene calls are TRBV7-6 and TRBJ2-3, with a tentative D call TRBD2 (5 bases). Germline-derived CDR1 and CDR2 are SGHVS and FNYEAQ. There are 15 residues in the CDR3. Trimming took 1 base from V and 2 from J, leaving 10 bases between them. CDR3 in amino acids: CASSLGGYLTDTQYF. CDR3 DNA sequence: TGTGCCAGCAGCTTAGGCGGGTATCTCACAGATACGCAGTATTTT. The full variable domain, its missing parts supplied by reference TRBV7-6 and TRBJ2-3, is GAGVSQSPRYKVTKRGQDVALRCDPISGHVSLYWYRQALGQGPEFLTYFNYEAQQDKSGLPNDRFSAERPEGSISTLTIQRTEQRDSAMYRCASSLGGYLTDTQYFGPGTRLTVL.

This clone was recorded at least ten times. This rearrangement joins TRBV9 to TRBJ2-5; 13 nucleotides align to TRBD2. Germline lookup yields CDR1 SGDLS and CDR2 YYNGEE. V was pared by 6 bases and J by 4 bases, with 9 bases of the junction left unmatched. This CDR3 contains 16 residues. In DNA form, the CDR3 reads TGTGCCAGCAACTCTGGGACTAGCGGGGTGTCAGAGACCCAGTACTTC. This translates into CASNSGTSGVSETQYF.

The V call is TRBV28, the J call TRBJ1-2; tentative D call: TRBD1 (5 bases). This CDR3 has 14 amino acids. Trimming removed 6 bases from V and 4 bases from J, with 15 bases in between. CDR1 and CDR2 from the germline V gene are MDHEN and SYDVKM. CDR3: CASRNDGGFYGYTF. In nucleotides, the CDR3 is TGTGCCAGCAGAAACGACGGGGGGTTCTATGGCTACACCTTC.

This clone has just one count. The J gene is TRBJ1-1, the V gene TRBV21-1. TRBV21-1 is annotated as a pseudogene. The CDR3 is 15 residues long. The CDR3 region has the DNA TGTGCCAGCAGCAAAGACGCGGGGGGCTGGGCTGAAGCTTTCTTT. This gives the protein CASSKDAGGWAEAFF.

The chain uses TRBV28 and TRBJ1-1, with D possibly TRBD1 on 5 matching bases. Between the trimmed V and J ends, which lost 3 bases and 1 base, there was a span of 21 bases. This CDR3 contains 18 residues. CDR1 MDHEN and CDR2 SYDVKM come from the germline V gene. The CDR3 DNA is TGTGCCAGCAGTTTGATGTCCGTGGACACGCCGGGGAACACTGAAGCTTTCTTT. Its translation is CASSLMSVDTPGNTEAFF.